This is a list of T cell receptor beta chains from one sample in a study of blood T cell repertoires in COVID-19. Libraries were prepared by immunoSEQ multiplex PCR; TCRdb keeps only in-frame clonotypes and omits some of them. The table lists about 130,000 clones, around 86% of them singletons, with about 7% in the top ten. The sample taken for sequencing was peripheral blood. These receptors were collected from a man older than 75 with active or convalescent COVID-19. CDR3s include the opening cysteine and the closing phenylalanine or tryptophan. D genes are given only for firm matches. Rows may omit the clone size; those that give it use once, few, many or a size class.

TRBJ2-1	TRBD2	.	TRBV3-1/TRBV3-2	TGTGCCAGCAGCCAAAGGCTTTCCGGGAGGGCCCCTGGGAATGAGCAGTTCTTC	CASSQRLSGRAPGNEQFF
TRBJ1-4	.	.	TRBV19	TGTGCCAGTAGTATTGAGACAGGCCCTACTGAAAAACTGTTTTTT	CASSIETGPTEKLFF
TRBJ2-1	TRBD1	.	TRBV5-1	TGCGCCAGCAGTTCGGGACAGGGGGCGTCTGAGCAGTTCTTC	CASSSGQGASEQFF
TRBJ2-2	.	.	TRBV9	TGTGCCAGCAGCGTGGGTAGACGGAGTACCGGGGAGCTGTTTTTT	CASSVGRRSTGELFF
TRBJ1-5	.	.	TRBV19	TGTGCCAGTCGGCGGCGTTATAGCAATCAGCCCCAGCATTTT	CASRRRYSNQPQHF
TRBJ2-1	TRBD2	.	TRBV28	TGTGCCAGCAGTTTTCTCCCTAGCGGGGGGCTCTGGGATGAGCAGTTCTTC	CASSFLPSGGLWDEQFF
TRBJ1-1	.	.	TRBV7-2	TGTGCCAGCAGCTTAGATCAGGGTCGACGCACTGAAGCTTTCTTT	CASSLDQGRRTEAFF
TRBJ2-7	TRBD2	few	TRBV18	TGTGCCAGCTCCCGGGAGGGCGGATACGAGCAGTACTTC	CASSREGGYEQYF
TRBJ1-1	TRBD1	.	TRBV5-4	TGTGCCAGCAGCGAAGACAGGGTCGGAGCTTTCTTT	CASSEDRVGAFF
TRBJ2-3	TRBD2	.	TRBV7-2	TGTGCCAGCAGCTCGTTGGGACTAGCGGGGTTTACAGATACGCAGTATTTT	CASSSLGLAGFTDTQYF
TRBJ1-1	TRBD1	.	TRBV5-1	TGCGCCAGCTCCCAGGGGACAGCTTCGAACACTGAAGCTTTCTTT	CASSQGTASNTEAFF
TRBJ2-7	TRBD2	.	TRBV5-1	TGCGCCAGCAGCTTGGACGGGGGGGGCATATCCTACGAGCAGTACTTC	CASSLDGGGISYEQYF
TRBJ2-5	.	.	TRBV12-3/TRBV12-4	TGTGCCAGCAGTTTCGCGGATAGTGGGACCCAGTACTTC	CASSFADSGTQYF
TRBJ1-3	.	once	TRBV29-1	TGCAGCGTTGTTTTGGAGGGGTCACGGGGAAACACCATATATTTT	CSVVLEGSRGNTIYF
TRBJ1-6	.	.	TRBV28	TGTGCCAGCAGTTTCCGGGAGCCCCCTGATTCACCCCTCCACTTT	CASSFREPPDSPLHF
TRBJ2-3	.	.	TRBV19	TGTGCCAGTTCCGAGCGGGCTTCAGATACGCAGTATTTT	CASSERASDTQYF
TRBJ2-7	.	.	TRBV12-3/TRBV12-4	TGTGCCAGCAGTACTGGGGAGGAGCAGTACTTC	CASSTGEEQYF
TRBJ2-7	.	many	TRBV7-9	TGTGCCAGCAGCCGGGGATTCCAGAGCTCCTACGAGCAGTACTTC	CASSRGFQSSYEQYF
TRBJ2-3	.	.	TRBV18	TGTGCCAGCTCACCAGGTACAGGCGTTTTCACAGATACGCAGTATTTT	CASSPGTGVFTDTQYF
TRBJ2-5	.	once	TRBV7-2	TGTGCCAGCAGCACTCAGACAGCTTACCAAGAGACCCAGTACTTC	CASSTQTAYQETQYF
TRBJ2-3	.	.	TRBV18	TGTGCCAGCTCACCTCAGACAGGTAGCACAGATACGCAGTATTTT	CASSPQTGSTDTQYF
TRBJ1-3	.	.	TRBV11-2	TGTGCCAGCAGCTTAGCTTTCCAGACAGGTCCCTCTGGAAACACCATATATTTT	CASSLAFQTGPSGNTIYF
TRBJ2-6	.	.	TRBV15	TGTGCCACCAGCAGAGGGGCAGGAATCCCTGGGGCCAACGTCCTGACTTTC	CATSRGAGIPGANVLTF
TRBJ1-4	.	.	TRBV4-2	TGTGCCAGCAGCCAAGGGAGTTTTAATGAAAAACTGTTTTTT	CASSQGSFNEKLFF
TRBJ2-6	.	.	TRBV23-1	TGCGCCAGCAGTCAGTCCCCAGGGGCTCTCTCTGGGGCCAACGTCCTGACTTTC	CASSQSPGALSGANVLTF
TRBJ2-2	TRBD2	.	TRBV24-1	TGTGCCACCAGTGATTTGCACGCGGGAGGGTCCACCGGGGAGCTGTTTTTT	CATSDLHAGGSTGELFF
TRBJ1-2	TRBD1	.	TRBV28	TGTGCCAGCAGCTCCAGGACAGGGATCTATGGCTACACCTTC	CASSSRTGIYGYTF
TRBJ1-1	TRBD1	once	TRBV25-1	TGTGCCAGCAGTGATTACGGGACAGGGGCCGCGAACACTGAAGCTTTCTTT	CASSDYGTGAANTEAFF
TRBJ2-1	TRBD2	few	TRBV11-2	TGTGCCAGCAGCTTAGGCGGGAGCTCCTACAATGAGCAGTTCTTC	CASSLGGSSYNEQFF
TRBJ2-2	.	.	TRBV12-3/TRBV12-4	TGTGCCAGCAGTTCACAGGGCACCGGGGAGCTGTTTTTT	CASSSQGTGELFF
TRBJ1-3	TRBD1	.	TRBV4-3	TGCGCCAGCAGCCGGGACAGGGTCTCTGGAAACACCATATATTTT	CASSRDRVSGNTIYF
TRBJ2-2	TRBD1	.	TRBV11-2	TGTGCCAGCAGCTCCTTTAAAGGGACAGGGGTCACCGGGGAGCTGTTTTTT	CASSSFKGTGVTGELFF
TRBJ1-2	TRBD1	.	TRBV9	TGTGCCAGCAGCCTTCGCTCTTGGACAGGGATGTATGGCTACACCTTC	CASSLRSWTGMYGYTF
TRBJ2-2	TRBD2	.	TRBV14	TGTGCCAGCTTTGTCGCTATAAAGGGACTAGCCGTTAACACCGGGGAGCTGTTTTTT	CASFVAIKGLAVNTGELFF
TRBJ2-2	TRBD2	.	TRBV29-1	TGCAGCGGCCGGCGGGGGGGGACCGGGGAGCTGTTTTTT	CSGRRGGTGELFF
TRBJ1-6	.	.	TRBV6-1	TGTGCCAGCAGTGAAATGAGTATCTATAATTCACCCCTCCACTTT	CASSEMSIYNSPLHF
TRBJ2-7	.	.	TRBV5-6	TGTGCCAGCAGCTCGACAGGCCGCTACGAGCAGTACTTC	CASSSTGRYEQYF
TRBJ1-1	.	few	TRBV10-3	TGTGCCATCAGTGAGTCCCAGGGGATGAACACTGAAGCTTTCTTT	CAISESQGMNTEAFF
TRBJ2-1	TRBD2	.	TRBV27	TGTGCCAGCAGACTTTTAGCGGGAGGTTTTGGAATTGGCAATGAGCAGTTCTTC	CASRLLAGGFGIGNEQFF
TRBJ1-1	.	.	TRBV18	TGTGCCAGCTCAGAGGGCACTGAAGCTTTCTTT	CASSEGTEAFF
TRBJ2-5	.	.	TRBV6-1	TGTGCCAGCAGTGAAGTGGCACAGCAAGAGACCCAGTACTTC	CASSEVAQQETQYF
TRBJ1-5	.	.	TRBV7-3	TGTGCCAGCAGCCCCACGTGGCAGGGGAATCAGCCCCAGCATTTT	CASSPTWQGNQPQHF
TRBJ2-7	.	.	TRBV2	TGTGCCAGCGATCAGGGTTCCCACGAGCAGTACTTC	CASDQGSHEQYF
TRBJ2-4	.	.	TRBV5-4	TGTGCCAGCAGCACCGGGACACCTGGGGTCAAAAACATTCAGTACTTC	CASSTGTPGVKNIQYF
TRBJ2-1	TRBD1	once	TRBV3-1/TRBV3-2	TGTGCCAGCAGCTTACAGGGGGGACCGGGTGAGCAGTTCTTC	CASSLQGGPGEQFF
TRBJ2-5	TRBD1	.	TRBV18	TGTGCCAGCTCACCGGTACAGGGGGCAGGGGAGACCCAGTACTTC	CASSPVQGAGETQYF
TRBJ2-1	TRBD2	.	TRBV27	TGTGCCAGCAGTTCCGGCGGGGGTTTGGATGAGCAGTTCTTC	CASSSGGGLDEQFF
TRBJ1-5	.	once	TRBV7-8	TGTGCCAGCAGCCAATATAGCAATCAGCCCCAGCATTTT	CASSQYSNQPQHF
TRBJ2-7	.	few	TRBV19	TGTGCCAGTAGTATAGCAGCAGGTCTTGAGCAGTACTTC	CASSIAAGLEQYF
TRBJ1-4	TRBD1	once	TRBV6-5	TGTGCCAGCAGTTACTCGGGACAGGGGGGCGGAAAACTGTTTTTT	CASSYSGQGGGKLFF
TRBJ1-2	TRBD1	.	TRBV11-2	TGTGCCATTCCTCGGGGCAGGGGGACGTCTTTCTCCGGCTACACCTTC	CAIPRGRGTSFSGYTF
TRBJ1-2	TRBD1	.	TRBV7-8	TGTGCCAGCAGCCAGGGGACAGGGAGCTCGCCGTACTATGGCTACACCTTC	CASSQGTGSSPYYGYTF
TRBJ1-5	.	.	TRBV6-2/TRBV6-3	TGTGCCAGCAGTTTACGGGGGAATCAGCCCCAGCATTTT	CASSLRGNQPQHF
TRBJ1-1	TRBD1	.	TRBV12-3/TRBV12-4	TGTGCCAGCAGTTCAACCGACAGGGGAGAAGCTTTCTTT	CASSSTDRGEAFF
TRBJ2-5	.	.	TRBV4-1	TGCGCCAGCAGCCAAGAAGGAGTCCAGAAGGAGACCCAGTACTTC	CASSQEGVQKETQYF
TRBJ1-1	.	once	TRBV7-2	TGTGCCAGCAGCTTAGCGACGGGACTGCCCACTGAAGCTTTCTTT	CASSLATGLPTEAFF
TRBJ1-2	TRBD1	.	TRBV5-6	TGTGCCAGCAGCCGCGATGGGACAGACACCTTC	CASSRDGTDTF
TRBJ1-2	.	.	TRBV4-3	TGCGCCAGCAGTGGCAGGGGAACGTCTGGCTACACCTTC	CASSGRGTSGYTF